This TCR beta chain came from a study of CD8 T cells in Susac syndrome. Notes on this clonotype: What it recognizes is unknown.

Trimming removed 3 bases from V and 5 bases from J; junction bases left unmatched: 3. CDR1 is KGHSH and CDR2 is LQKENI in the germline V gene. This CDR3 is 14 amino acids long. Random hexamers were used to reverse transcribe the RNA input (about 0.45 to 1 ug). TCR beta CDR3 was amplified by immunoSEQ covering 54 Vbeta and 13 Jbeta. TCRdb independently ran MiXCR on the immunoSEQ multiplex PCR reads; one entry per CDR3 protein. The sample shows roughly 190,000 distinct CDR3 sequences, roughly 95% of them seen only once. Broader study findings: Acknowledgment was made by the study that its TCR sequencing and HLA analysis involved a relatively small number of individuals.

CD8+ and CD4+ T cells from blood underwent TCR beta sequencing. TEMRA cells were FACS-enriched, with CD8+ and CD4+ T cells isolated negatively. This chain links TRBV18 with TRBJ1-1; 10 bases map to TRBD1. The receptor was isolated from a human donor in good health. The material sequenced was CD4+ T cells from PBMCs. CDR3 nucleotide sequence: TGTGCCAGCTCACCGGGACAGGGGAGGACTGAAGCTTTCTTT. The encoded protein is CASSPGQGRTEAFF.